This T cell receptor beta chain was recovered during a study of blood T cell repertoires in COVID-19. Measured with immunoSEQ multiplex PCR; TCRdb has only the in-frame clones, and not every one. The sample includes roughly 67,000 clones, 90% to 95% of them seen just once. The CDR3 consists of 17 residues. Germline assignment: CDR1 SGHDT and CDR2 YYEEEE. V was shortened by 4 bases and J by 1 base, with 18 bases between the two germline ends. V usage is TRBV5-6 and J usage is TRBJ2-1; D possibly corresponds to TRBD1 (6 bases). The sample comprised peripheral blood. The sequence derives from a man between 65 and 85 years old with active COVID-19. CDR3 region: CASSPPMRGWSYNEQFF. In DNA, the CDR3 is TGTGCCAGCAGCCCGCCTATGAGGGGGTGGTCCTACAATGAGCAGTTCTTC.